The 4 T cell receptor beta chains below come from one sample, sequenced in a study of blood T cell repertoires in COVID-19. Some clones are missing from TCRdb's copy, which holds only in-frame ones; the method was immunoSEQ multiplex PCR. The data show 300,000 to 350,000 clones, about 86% seen once. Input material: PBMCs or T cells enriched from blood (not recorded which). Receptors were obtained from a woman between 40 and 55 years old with acute COVID-19.

The chain links TRBV6-1 to TRBJ1-2, with 8 nucleotides matching TRBD1. Trimming at V came to 6 bases and at J to 5 bases, leaving 5 bases not matched to a gene. This CDR3 comprises 13 residues. Germline assignment: CDR1 MNHNS and CDR2 SASEGT. The DNA for the CDR3 is TGTGCCAGCAGGGGGGGACAGGCATATGGCTACACCTTC. Residues: CASRGGQAYGYTF.

The V and J genes are TRBV15 and TRBJ2-1; 8 nucleotides align to TRBD1. Trimming cost V 1 base and J 2 bases; bases outside gene matches: 1. Germline CDR1 is LNHNV and CDR2 is YYDKDF (reference sequence). This CDR3 has 15 amino acids. CDR3 in amino acids: CATSRGQGTYNEQFF. The CDR3 coding sequence is TGTGCCACCAGCAGAGGACAGGGGACCTACAATGAGCAGTTCTTC.

The chain combines TRBV28 with TRBJ1-6; D is perhaps TRBD1 (6 bases). Per germline, CDR1 MDHEN and CDR2 SYDVKM. V was shortened by 7 bases and J by 6 bases, with 7 bases between the two germline ends. The CDR3 length is 12 residues. Here the CDR3 reads CASIQGNSPLHF. In DNA form, the CDR3 reads TGTGCCAGCATACAGGGTAATTCACCCCTCCACTTT.

Comment on this clone: Germline is not matched at one junction end, which may reflect a read error. This chain's CDR3 is CTSSLRTSGSGTDTQYF. The CDR3 DNA sequence: TGTACCAGCAGCTTGAGGACTAGCGGGAGCGGCACAGATACGCAGTATTTT. J is TRBJ2-3 and V is TRBV11-2; TRBD2 agrees at 13 bases. The CDR3 extends over 17 amino acids. Per the germline V gene, CDR1 is SGHAT and CDR2 is FQNNGV.